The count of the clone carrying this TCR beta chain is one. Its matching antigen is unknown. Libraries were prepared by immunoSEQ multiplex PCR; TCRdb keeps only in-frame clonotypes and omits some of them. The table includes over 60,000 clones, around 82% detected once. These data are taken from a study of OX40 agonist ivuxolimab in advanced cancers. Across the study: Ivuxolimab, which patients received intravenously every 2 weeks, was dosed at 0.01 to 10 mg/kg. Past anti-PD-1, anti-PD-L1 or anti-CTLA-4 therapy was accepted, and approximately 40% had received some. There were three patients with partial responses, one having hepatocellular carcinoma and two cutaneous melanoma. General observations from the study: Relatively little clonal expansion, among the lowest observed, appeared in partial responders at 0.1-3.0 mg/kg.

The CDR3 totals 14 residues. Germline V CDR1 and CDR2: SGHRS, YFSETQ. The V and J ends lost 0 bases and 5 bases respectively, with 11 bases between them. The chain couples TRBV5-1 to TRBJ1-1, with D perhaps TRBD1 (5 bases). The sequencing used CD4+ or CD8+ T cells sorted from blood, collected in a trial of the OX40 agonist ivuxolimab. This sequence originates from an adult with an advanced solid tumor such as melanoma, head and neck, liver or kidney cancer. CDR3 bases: TGCGCCAGCAGCTTGGATACAGGATCAACTGAAGCTTTCTTT. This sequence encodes CASSLDTGSTEAFF.